This TCR beta chain was sequenced during a study of blood T cell repertoires in COVID-19. For the study at large: The analysed material was cDNA or gDNA that came from T cells, B-cell-depleted T cells, or PBMCs.

The cohort comprised adults aged about 18 to 100 years residing in approximately 25 US areas. Cohort 3 recovered donors had two negative PCRs, clearance, or symptom resolution. Study processing details: How many nucleated cells were present was estimated from reference gene primer amplification. Produced via immunoSEQ multiplex PCR; TCRdb's table is partial and in-frame only. D and trimming come from the DNA, and the V and J calls and clone size come from that table. The profile covers over 350,000 clones, with 87% appearing a single time and roughly 9.4% taken by the ten largest. Germline loops: CDR1 SGHRS, CDR2 YFSETQ. Trimming stripped 1 base from V and 1 base from J, with 17 bases between. The CDR3 contains 17 residues.

Input material: PBMCs or T cells enriched from blood (not recorded which). The chain uses TRBV5-1 and TRBJ2-5, with TRBD1 as a possible D gene (6 bases). The origin of this receptor is a woman aged 50 to 65 who had recovered from COVID-19. CDR3 DNA sequence: TGCGCCAGCAGCTTGTTGGGGCAGGGGTTCACCCAAGAGACCCAGTACTTC. Translation gives CASSLLGQGFTQETQYF.